This TCR beta chain originates from a study of T cell repertoires in cytomegalovirus infection. Background on the study: It can be stated that public TCR beta signatures indicated CMV infection as well as a matching HLA type.

The sample holds many counts of this clonotype. MiXCR, run by TCRdb on the reads, gives a single entry per CDR3 protein. The table has under 95,000 distinct CDR3 sequences, just under 4% seen once. The length of the CDR3 is 13 residues. J lost 5 bases, V lost 7 bases, and 7 bases had no gene match. CDR1 and CDR2 from the germline V gene are MNHEY and SVGAGI. The chain links TRBV6-5 to TRBJ1-1, with 7 bases that match TRBD1. The clonotype originates from a human donor in good health (CMV status not recorded). Some clones in this sample may be carry-over from other donors' samples. Specimen: PBMCs. The CDR3 nucleotides read TGTGCCAGCACCAAGACAGGGACGACTGAAGCTTTCTTT. It codes for CASTKTGTTEAFF.